Sequencing of this TCR beta chain was carried out in a study of control samples from healthy donors and cancer patients. V was shortened by 3 bases and J by 1 base, with 10 bases between the two germline ends. The CDR3 is made up of 14 amino acids. CDR1 SGHDN and CDR2 FVKESK come from the germline V gene. Profiling relied on immunoSEQ multiplex PCR, and the TCRdb table lists in-frame clones only, not all of them. The data hold more than 50,000 clones, with over 75% observed a single time. Sample: blood. This clonotype was sampled from a man aged 50 to 60 in good health. The V and J genes are TRBV14 and TRBJ2-7, with no clear D. CDR3 sequence (DNA): TGTGCCAGCAGCCATTTTCCCGAGTCCTACGAGCAGTACTTC. Translation gives CASSHFPESYEQYF.